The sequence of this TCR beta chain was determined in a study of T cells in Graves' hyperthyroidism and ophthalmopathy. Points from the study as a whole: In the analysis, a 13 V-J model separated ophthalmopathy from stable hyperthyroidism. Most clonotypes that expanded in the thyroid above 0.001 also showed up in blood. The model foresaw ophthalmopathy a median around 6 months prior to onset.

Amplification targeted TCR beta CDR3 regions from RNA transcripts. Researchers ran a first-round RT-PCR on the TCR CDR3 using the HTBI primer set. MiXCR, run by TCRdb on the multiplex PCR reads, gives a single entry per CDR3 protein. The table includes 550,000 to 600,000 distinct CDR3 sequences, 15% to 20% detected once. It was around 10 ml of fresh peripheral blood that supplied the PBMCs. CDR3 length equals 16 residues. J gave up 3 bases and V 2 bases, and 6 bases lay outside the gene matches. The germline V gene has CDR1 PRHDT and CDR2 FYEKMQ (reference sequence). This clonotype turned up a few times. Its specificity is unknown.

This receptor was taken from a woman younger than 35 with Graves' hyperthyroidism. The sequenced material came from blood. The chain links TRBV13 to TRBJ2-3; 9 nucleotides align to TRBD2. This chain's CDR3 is CASSLLSLAGTDTQYF. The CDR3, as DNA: TGTGCCAGCAGCTTATTGAGTCTAGCGGGGACAGATACGCAGTATTTT.